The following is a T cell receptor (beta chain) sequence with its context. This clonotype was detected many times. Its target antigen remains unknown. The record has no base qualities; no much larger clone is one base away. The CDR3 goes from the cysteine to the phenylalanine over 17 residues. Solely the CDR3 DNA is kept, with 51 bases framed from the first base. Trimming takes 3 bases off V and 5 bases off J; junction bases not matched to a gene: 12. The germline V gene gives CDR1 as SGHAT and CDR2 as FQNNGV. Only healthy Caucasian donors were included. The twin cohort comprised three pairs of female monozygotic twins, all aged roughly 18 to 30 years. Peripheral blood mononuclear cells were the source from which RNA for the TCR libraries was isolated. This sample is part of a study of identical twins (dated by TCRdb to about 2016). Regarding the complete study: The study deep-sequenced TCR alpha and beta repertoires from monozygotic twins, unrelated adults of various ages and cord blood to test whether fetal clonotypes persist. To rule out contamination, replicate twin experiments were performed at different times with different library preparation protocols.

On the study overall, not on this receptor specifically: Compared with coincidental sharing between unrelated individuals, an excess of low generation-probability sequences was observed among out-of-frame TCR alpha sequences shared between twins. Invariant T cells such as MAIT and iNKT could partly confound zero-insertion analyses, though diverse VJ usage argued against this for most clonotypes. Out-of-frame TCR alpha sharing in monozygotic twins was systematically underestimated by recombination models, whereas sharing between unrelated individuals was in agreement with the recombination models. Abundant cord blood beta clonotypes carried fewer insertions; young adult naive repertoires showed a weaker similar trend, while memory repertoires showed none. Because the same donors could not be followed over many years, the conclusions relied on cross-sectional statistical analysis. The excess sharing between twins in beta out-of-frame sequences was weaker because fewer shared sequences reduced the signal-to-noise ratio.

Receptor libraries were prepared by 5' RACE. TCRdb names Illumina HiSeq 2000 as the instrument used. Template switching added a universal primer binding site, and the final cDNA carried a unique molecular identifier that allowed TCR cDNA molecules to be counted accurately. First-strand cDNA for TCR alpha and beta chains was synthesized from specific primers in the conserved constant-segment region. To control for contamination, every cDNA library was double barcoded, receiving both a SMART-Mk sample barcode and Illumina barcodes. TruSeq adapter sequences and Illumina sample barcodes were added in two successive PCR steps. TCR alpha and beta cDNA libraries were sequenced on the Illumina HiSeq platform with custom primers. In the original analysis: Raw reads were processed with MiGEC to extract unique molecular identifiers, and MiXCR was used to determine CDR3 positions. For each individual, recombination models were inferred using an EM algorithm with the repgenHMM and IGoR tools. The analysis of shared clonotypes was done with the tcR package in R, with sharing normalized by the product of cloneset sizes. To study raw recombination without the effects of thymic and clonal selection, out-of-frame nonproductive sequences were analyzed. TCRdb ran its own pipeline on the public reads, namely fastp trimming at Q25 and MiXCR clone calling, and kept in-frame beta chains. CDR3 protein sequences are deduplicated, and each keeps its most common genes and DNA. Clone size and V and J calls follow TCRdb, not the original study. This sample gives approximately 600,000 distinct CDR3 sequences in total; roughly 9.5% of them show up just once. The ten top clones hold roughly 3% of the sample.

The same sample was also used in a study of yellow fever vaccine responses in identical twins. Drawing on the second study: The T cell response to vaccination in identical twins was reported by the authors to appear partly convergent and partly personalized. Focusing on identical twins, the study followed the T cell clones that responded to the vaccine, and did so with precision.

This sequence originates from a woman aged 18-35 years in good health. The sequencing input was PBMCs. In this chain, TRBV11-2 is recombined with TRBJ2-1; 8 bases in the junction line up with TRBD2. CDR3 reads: CASSFLVTSGENNEQFF. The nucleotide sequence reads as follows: TGTGCCAGCAGCTTTTTAGTCACTAGCGGAGAAAACAATGAGCAGTTCTTC.